Presented here are 17 T cell receptor beta chains from one specimen sequenced in a study of shared clonotypes between healthy human individuals. The method was immunoSEQ multiplex PCR; TCRdb's version includes in-frame clones alone and lacks a portion of them. The sample consists of more than 2,000,000 clones, just over 90% of them appearing once. The sequenced material came from naive CD4+ T cells from PBMCs. Subset described: CD45RA+ positively selected. The receptors shown here come from a man between 18 and 29 years old in good health. Some clones in this sample may be carry-over from other donors' samples.

The chain couples TRBV5-3 to TRBJ2-3; a possible D gene is TRBD2 (6 bases). TRBV5-3 is an ORF; its function is uncertain. This CDR3 is 12 amino acids long. The V end was cut by 8 bases, the J end by 1 base, with 8 bases between. CDR3 sequence: CARERGTDTQYF. In DNA form, the CDR3 reads TGTGCCAGGGAGCGGGGCACAGATACGCAGTATTTT.

V usage is TRBV28 and J usage is TRBJ2-7, with 7 bases matching TRBD1. Unmatched junction bases numbered 16, after V lost 8 bases and J lost 6 bases. The CDR3 contains 15 residues. The germline V gene has CDR1 MDHEN and CDR2 SYDVKM. Here the CDR3 DNA reads TGTGCCAGCTCAGCTACCGGGACAGCCTCACTCGAGCAGTACTTC. Protein product: CASSATGTASLEQYF.

This chain joins TRBV7-7 and TRBJ2-3; 7 bases are a match to TRBD2. Germline loops: CDR1 SSHAT, CDR2 FNYEAQ (reference sequence). J lost 4 bases, V lost 1 base, and 2 bases had no gene match. There are 14 residues in the CDR3. DNA for the CDR3: TGTGCCAGCAGCTTAGGCGGGAGCGCAGATACGCAGTATTTT. It yields the protein CASSLGGSADTQYF.

The V call is TRBV28, the J call TRBJ1-2; D is undetermined. The CDR3 totals 12 residues. Per germline, CDR1 MDHEN and CDR2 SYDVKM. The V and J ends lost 6 bases and 4 bases respectively, with 9 bases between them. Here the CDR3 DNA reads TGTGCCAGCAGCCGGACCGTCTATGGCTACACCTTC. It is translated as CASSRTVYGYTF.

The chain recombines TRBV4-1 with TRBJ1-5; D ambiguous. Germline V CDR1 and CDR2: MGHRA, YSYEKL. Trimming removed 5 bases at V and 6 bases at J, with 14 bases between. CDR3 size: 14 residues. Written as DNA, the CDR3 is TGCGCCAGCAGCTCGCCCCCGCTCAGTCAGCCCCAGCATTTT. Residues: CASSSPPLSQPQHF.

This chain joins TRBV6-1 and TRBJ1-4; D perhaps matches TRBD1 (6 bases). From germline, CDR1 is MNHNS and CDR2 SASEGT. This CDR3 has 18 residues. The V end lost 3 bases, the J end lost 7 bases, and 24 bases lay between the germline ends. DNA for the CDR3: TGTGCCAGCAGTGATCGGGGACAACGGGCCGCATCCACTGAAAAACTGTTTTTT. The encoded protein is CASSDRGQRAASTEKLFF.

A single count supports this clone. This chain connects TRBV5-1 to TRBJ1-2; TRBD1 might be the D (5 bases). V was trimmed by 3 bases and J by 5 bases, leaving 11 bases between them. There are 13 residues in the CDR3. From germline, CDR1 is SGHRS and CDR2 YFSETQ. In DNA form, the CDR3 reads TGCGCCAGCAGCTCCGGGGCAATTTATGGCTACACCTTC. Its translation is CASSSGAIYGYTF.

This chain joins TRBV7-9 and TRBJ1-6, with a possible D match to TRBD1 (6 bases). Deletions cut 5 bases from V and 6 bases from J, with 17 bases between. The CDR3 consists of 16 residues. Per germline, CDR1 SEHNR and CDR2 FQNEAQ (reference sequence). The CDR3: CASSQRGKGGNSPLHF. CDR3 DNA sequence: TGTGCCAGCAGCCAAAGGGGGAAAGGAGGTAATTCACCCCTCCACTTT.

The chain uses TRBV1 and TRBJ2-3; the DNA was not used to check the table's D call, TRBD1. TRBV1 is described as a pseudogene. This CDR3 has 18 amino acids. CDR3 sequence (DNA): TGCACCAGCAGCCAAGATCTGGGACACCCAACAAGCACAGATACGCAGTATTTT. It yields the protein CTSSQDLGHPTSTDTQYF.

CDR3 nucleotides: TGCGCCAGCAGCCCCAGGGGGGGGGCGAACACTGAAGCTTTCTTT. It specifies CASSPRGGANTEAFF. The chain is built from TRBV5-1 and TRBJ1-1, with 7 bases aligning to TRBD1. This CDR3 is 15 amino acids long. The germline V gene has CDR1 SGHRS and CDR2 YFSETQ. Trimming cost V 4 bases and J 1 base; bases outside gene matches: 7.

This clone occurred many times. This chain links TRBV11-3 with TRBJ2-2; D possibly uses TRBD1 or TRBD2 (5 bases each). The CDR3 runs to 15 residues. Per germline, CDR1 SGHNT and CDR2 YENEEA. The V and J ends lost 4 bases and 3 bases respectively, with 12 bases between them. This CDR3 reads CASSSGRSDTGELFF. DNA of the CDR3: TGTGCCAGCAGCTCGGGACGGTCAGACACCGGGGAGCTGTTTTTT.

V and J are TRBV28 and TRBJ1-3; the D is unclear. This CDR3 has 14 residues. Germline V CDR1 and CDR2: MDHEN, SYDVKM. The V end lost 7 bases, the J end lost 4 bases, and 14 bases lay between the germline ends. The CDR3 DNA reads as TGTGCCAGCACCCCCGGACGTCAAGGAAACACCATATATTTT. Translating gives CASTPGRQGNTIYF.

This clone has a single count. The J gene is TRBJ2-3, the V gene TRBV5-6, with 7 bases identical to TRBD2. There are 15 residues in the CDR3. V lost 0 bases, J lost 4 bases, and 5 bases stayed unmatched. Germline V gene data show CDR1 as SGHDT and CDR2 as YYEEEE. CDR3 amino acids: CASSLDGRRADTQYF. The CDR3 region has the DNA TGTGCCAGCAGCTTGGACGGGAGGAGGGCAGATACGCAGTATTTT.

This chain links TRBV2 with TRBJ1-4; D ambiguous. The CDR3 is 14 residues long. Trimming pared 6 bases from V and 8 bases from J, leaving 16 bases between. CDR1 SNHLY and CDR2 FYNNEI come from the germline V gene. The CDR3 bases are TGTGCCAGCAGATCGAGGGAATACGGAGAAAAACTGTTTTTT. It specifies CASRSREYGEKLFF.

This sequence joins TRBV27 and TRBJ1-2; D unresolved. The CDR3 extends over 16 amino acids. Trimming removed 0 bases at V and 3 bases at J, with 14 bases between. Germline V gives CDR1 MNHEY, CDR2 SMNVEV (reference sequence). The CDR3 is CASSLSLGGSYYGYTF. The CDR3 DNA follows: TGTGCCAGCAGTTTATCCCTCGGTGGGAGTTACTATGGCTACACCTTC.

About this clone: Other nucleotide sequences from this sample produce the same CDR3. The chain joins TRBV7-2 to TRBJ1-1; D is perhaps TRBD1 (5 bases). Trimming took off 5 bases at V and 4 bases at J, with 11 bases between the two ends. The CDR3 runs 13 residues. Germline V gene sequence: CDR1 SGHTA, CDR2 FQGNSA. In nucleotides, the CDR3 is TGTGCCAGCAGCCTTAGGGGTGGCACTGAAGCTTTCTTT. As protein: CASSLRGGTEAFF. The whole variable domain, remainder taken from reference TRBV7-2 and TRBJ1-1, is GAGVSQSPSNKVTEKGKDVELRCDPISGHTALYWYRQSLGQGLEFLIYFQGNSAPDKSGLPSDRFSAERTGGSVSTLTIQRTQQEDSAVYLCASSLRGGTEAFFGQGTRLTVV.

In the case of this clone: The sample has other DNA sequences that encode this CDR3 too. The V call is TRBV5-1, the J call TRBJ1-5; D might be TRBD1 (6 bases). The CDR3 has 14 residues. Trimming took off 0 bases at V and 4 bases at J, with 8 bases between the two ends. The germline V gene encodes CDR1 SGHRS and CDR2 YFSETQ. This CDR3 reads CASSLGTGNQPQHF. Written as DNA, the CDR3 is TGCGCCAGCAGCTTGGGAACAGGGAATCAGCCCCAGCATTTT.